The present entry profiles one TCR beta chain with its context. Its antigen is as yet unknown. The length of the CDR3 is 17 residues. With 3 bases clipped from V and 10 bases from J, the junction kept 18 bases outside the gene matches. Germline V gene data show CDR1 as SGHKS and CDR2 as YYEKEE (reference sequence). Produced via immunoSEQ multiplex PCR; TCRdb's table is partial and in-frame only. Of just over 150,000 clones in the sample, about nine tenths are singletons; the top ten hold 6.9%. This entry is derived from a study of T cell responses to AZD1222 COVID-19 vaccine. Findings and limits, study-wide: A reported finding is that nearly half of spike-specific TCRs target unmutated variant regions.

This sequence joins TRBV5-5 and TRBJ1-2; 10 bases align to TRBD1. The sample here was peripheral blood, taken after recovery from COVID-19. The TCR was taken from an adult who had recovered from COVID-19. CDR3 coding DNA: TGTGCCAGCAGCTCATCCGGGACAGGGGACTGGAAGGATGACTACACCTTC. Protein product: CASSSSGTGDWKDDYTF.